Here is one TCR beta chain with its context. The data are from a study of control samples from healthy donors and cancer patients. This CDR3 contains 12 residues. CDR1 and CDR2 (germline): GTSNPN, SVGIG (reference sequence). V was pared by 7 bases and J by 7 bases, with 16 bases between. Only in-frame clones appear in the TCRdb table, and some are missing; sequencing was by immunoSEQ multiplex PCR. Among approximately 130,000 clones, more than 75% were seen once, and the ten largest hold more than 6.5%. The clonotype comes from a middle-aged man in good health. Sequencing was performed on blood. The chain carries TRBV30 and TRBJ1-1; perhaps TRBD1 as D (5 bases). CDR3: CASQVRGGEAFF. The CDR3 DNA follows: TGTGCCTCACAGGTCCGGGGGGGTGAAGCTTTCTTT.